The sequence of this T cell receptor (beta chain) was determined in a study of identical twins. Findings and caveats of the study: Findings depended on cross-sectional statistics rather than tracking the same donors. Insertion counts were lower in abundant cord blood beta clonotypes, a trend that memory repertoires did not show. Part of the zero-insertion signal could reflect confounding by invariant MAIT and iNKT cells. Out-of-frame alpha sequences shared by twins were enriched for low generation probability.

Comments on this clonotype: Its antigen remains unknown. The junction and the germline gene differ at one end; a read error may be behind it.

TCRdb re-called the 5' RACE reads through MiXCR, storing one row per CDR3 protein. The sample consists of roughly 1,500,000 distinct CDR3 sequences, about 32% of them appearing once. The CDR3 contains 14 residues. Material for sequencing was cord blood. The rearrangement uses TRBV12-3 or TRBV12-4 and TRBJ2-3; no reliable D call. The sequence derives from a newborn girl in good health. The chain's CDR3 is CAISLRRITDTQYF. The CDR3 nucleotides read TGTGCCATCAGTTTGAGACGTATAACAGATACGCAGTATTTT.